A selection of T cell receptor beta chains follows, all from one sample in a study of blood T cells in healthy people across ages. TCRdb ran MiXCR on the 5' RACE reads and lists one entry per CDR3 protein. The sample holds approximately 600,000 distinct CDR3 sequences, about 54% seen once. Source material: blood. These receptors were collected from a man aged 55 to 70 in good health. CDR3s include the opening cysteine and the closing phenylalanine or tryptophan. The D gene is left open where the match is weak. Only part of the rows carry a size: once, few, many, or a class if the clone is expanded.

length: 17; size: NA; J: TRBJ2-7; V: TRBV5-5; D: TRBD1; CDR3: CASSLPLRDRGKYEQYF; DNA: TGTGCCAGCAGCCTGCCCTTGCGTGACAGGGGAAAGTACGAGCAGTACTTC
length: 17; size: NA; J: TRBJ1-2; V: TRBV4-1; D: TRBD1; CDR3: CASSQGDLTGVMYGYTF; DNA: TGCGCCAGCAGCCAAGGGGACCTGACAGGGGTGATGTACGGCTACACCTTC
length: 16; size: few; J: TRBJ2-7; V: TRBV6-2/TRBV6-3; D: NA; CDR3: CASSLSAGTGAYEQYF; DNA: TGTGCCAGCAGTCTTTCTGCAGGGACTGGGGCCTACGAGCAGTACTTC
length: 14; size: NA; J: TRBJ2-5; V: TRBV7-9; D: NA; CDR3: CASTQRRGENEQYF; DNA: TGTGCCAGCACCCAGAGAAGGGGAGAGAATGAGCAGTACTTC
length: 17; size: NA; J: TRBJ2-3; V: TRBV20-1; D: NA; CDR3: CSAGQTGGETSTDTQYF; DNA: TGCAGTGCTGGACAAACAGGGGGGGAAACTAGCACAGATACGCAGTATTTT
length: 13; size: few; J: TRBJ1-2; V: TRBV3-1; D: NA; CDR3: CASSQAAPYGYTF; DNA: TGTGCCAGCAGCCAGGCGGCCCCCTATGGCTACACCTTC
length: 13; size: NA; J: TRBJ2-1; V: TRBV6-1; D: TRBD1; CDR3: CASRGQGANEQFF; DNA: TGTGCCAGCCGGGGACAGGGAGCGAATGAGCAGTTCTTC
length: 16; size: NA; J: TRBJ2-2; V: TRBV4-1; D: NA; CDR3: CASGRGQGIRNGELFF; DNA: TGCGCCAGCGGACGGGGGCAGGGGATTAGAAACGGGGAGCTGTTTTTT
length: 16; size: few; J: TRBJ2-5; V: TRBV5-1; D: TRBD1; CDR3: CASSNRDRGSWVTQYF; DNA: TGCGCCAGCAGCAACCGTGACAGGGGAAGTTGGGTGACCCAGTACTTC
length: 14; size: NA; J: TRBJ2-2; V: TRBV28; D: NA; CDR3: CASSLGSFTGGLFF; DNA: TGTGCCAGCAGTTTGGGATCCTTTACCGGGGGGCTGTTTTTT
length: 15; size: NA; J: TRBJ1-6; V: TRBV9; D: NA; CDR3: CASSVEPGASSPLHF; DNA: TGTGCCAGCAGCGTAGAGCCGGGGGCGAGTTCACCCCTCCACTTT
length: 16; size: NA; J: TRBJ2-3; V: TRBV2; D: NA; CDR3: CASSERGLALPDTQYF; DNA: TGTGCCAGCAGTGAGCGAGGCTTGGCCCTCCCAGATACGCAGTATTTT
length: 14; size: NA; J: TRBJ2-4; V: TRBV6-2/TRBV6-3; D: TRBD2; CDR3: CASTPGGAKNIQYF; DNA: TGTGCCAGCACCCCGGGGGGGGCCAAAAACATTCAGTACTTC
length: 16; size: NA; J: TRBJ1-3; V: TRBV3-1; D: TRBD1; CDR3: CASSQDVQGAGNTIYF; DNA: TGTGCCAGCAGCCAAGATGTTCAGGGGGCAGGAAACACCATATATTTT
length: 13; size: NA; J: TRBJ2-7; V: TRBV7-9; D: NA; CDR3: CASSLAGQSEQYF; DNA: TGTGCCAGCAGCTTAGCGGGGCAATCCGAGCAGTACTTC
length: 14; size: NA; J: TRBJ2-5; V: TRBV21-1; D: NA; CDR3: CASSKEYRVETQYF; DNA: TGTGCCAGCAGCAAAGAGTACAGGGTGGAGACCCAGTACTTC
length: 15; size: once; J: TRBJ2-1; V: TRBV2; D: NA; CDR3: CASKRVSVGSNEQFF; DNA: TGTGCCAGCAAGCGGGTGAGCGTAGGATCCAATGAGCAGTTCTTC
length: 16; size: NA; J: TRBJ2-1; V: TRBV4-1; D: TRBD1; CDR3: CASSQVQGASYNEQFF; DNA: TGCGCCAGCAGCCAAGTACAGGGGGCTTCCTACAATGAGCAGTTCTTC
length: 17; size: NA; J: TRBJ1-6; V: TRBV28; D: TRBD1; CDR3: CASSTIQGTAGNSPLHF; DNA: TGTGCCAGCAGTACCATACAGGGGACAGCGGGTAATTCACCCCTCCACTTT
length: 13; size: NA; J: TRBJ2-7; V: TRBV27; D: NA; CDR3: CASSVAFGSEQYF; DNA: TGTGCCAGCAGTGTAGCGTTCGGGAGCGAGCAGTACTTC
length: 16; size: NA; J: TRBJ2-7; V: TRBV15; D: TRBD1; CDR3: CATSRDSPGQGGEQYF; DNA: TGTGCCACCAGCAGAGATTCCCCTGGACAGGGTGGCGAGCAGTACTTC
length: 15; size: NA; J: TRBJ1-6; V: TRBV4-2; D: NA; CDR3: CASSLRTDASSPLHF; DNA: TGTGCCAGCAGCCTCCGTACAGATGCAAGTTCACCCCTCCACTTT
length: 15; size: NA; J: TRBJ2-5; V: TRBV5-4; D: NA; CDR3: CASSPVLGGQETQYF; DNA: TGTGCCAGCAGCCCCGTCTTAGGGGGCCAAGAGACCCAGTACTTC
length: 15; size: NA; J: TRBJ2-1; V: TRBV9; D: TRBD1; CDR3: CASSGGTGIYNEQFF; DNA: TGTGCCAGCAGCGGAGGGACAGGGATTTACAATGAGCAGTTCTTC
length: 14; size: NA; J: TRBJ1-6; V: TRBV10-3; D: NA; CDR3: CAINVGGNNSPLHF; DNA: TGTGCCATCAACGTAGGAGGGAATAATTCACCCCTCCACTTT
length: 16; size: NA; J: TRBJ2-3; V: TRBV7-9; D: TRBD2; CDR3: CASSWERGPTTDTQYF; DNA: TGTGCCAGCAGCTGGGAGCGGGGGCCCACCACAGATACGCAGTATTTT
length: 14; size: NA; J: TRBJ1-1; V: TRBV6-5; D: NA; CDR3: CASSYRGTLTEAFF; DNA: TGTGCCAGCAGTTACCGGGGGACTCTCACTGAAGCTTTCTTT
length: 16; size: NA; J: TRBJ2-5; V: TRBV3-1; D: TRBD2; CDR3: CTSSPGTSGGAETQYF; DNA: TGTACCAGCAGCCCGGGGACTAGCGGGGGGGCTGAGACCCAGTACTTC
length: 14; size: NA; J: TRBJ2-7; V: TRBV6-5; D: TRBD2; CDR3: CASNINGGAYEQYF; DNA: TGTGCCAGCAATATAAACGGGGGGGCCTACGAGCAGTACTTC
length: 13; size: NA; J: TRBJ2-2; V: TRBV4-1; D: NA; CDR3: CASSHVEAGELFF; DNA: TGCGCCAGCAGCCATGTCGAGGCCGGGGAGCTGTTTTTT
length: 15; size: NA; J: TRBJ1-5; V: TRBV27; D: NA; CDR3: CASSLSTSGGQPQHF; DNA: TGTGCCAGCAGTTTATCGACCTCTGGTGGTCAGCCCCAGCATTTT